The rows below give T cell receptor beta chains drawn from one sample of a study of blood T cell repertoires in COVID-19. Assay: immunoSEQ multiplex PCR; the TCRdb copy retains only in-frame clones and omits some. The table records around 340,000 clones, approximately 86% of them present only once. The source material was peripheral blood. The receptors here all came from a woman aged 55-70 years with COVID-19, enrolled during active disease. Each CDR3 is given with its conserved first and last residue. A D gene is named only where the DNA matches it firmly. Not all rows give a size; the values are once, few, many and, for expanded clones, a class.

D gene: NA
V gene: TRBV29-1
clone size: NA
J gene: TRBJ1-1
CDR3 protein: CSAPPGQLNTEAFF
CDR3 DNA: TGCAGCGCTCCCCCCGGACAGCTGAACACTGAAGCTTTCTTT

D gene: TRBD1
V gene: TRBV7-2
clone size: NA
J gene: TRBJ1-2
CDR3 protein: CASSLEGQGAYGYTF
CDR3 DNA: TGTGCCAGCAGCTTAGAGGGACAGGGGGCTTATGGCTACACCTTC

D gene: NA
V gene: TRBV4-1
clone size: NA
J gene: TRBJ2-7
CDR3 protein: CASSQDLGTPTYEQYF
CDR3 DNA: TGCGCCAGCAGCCAAGATCTCGGGACACCTACCTACGAGCAGTACTTC

D gene: TRBD1
V gene: TRBV9
clone size: once
J gene: TRBJ2-5
CDR3 protein: CASSVEGQGAGETQYF
CDR3 DNA: TGTGCCAGCAGCGTAGAGGGACAGGGTGCGGGGGAGACCCAGTACTTC

D gene: TRBD1
V gene: TRBV6-2/TRBV6-3
clone size: few
J gene: TRBJ1-2
CDR3 protein: CASSYRGTGTYGYTF
CDR3 DNA: TGTGCCAGCAGTTACCGCGGGACAGGGACCTATGGCTACACCTTC

D gene: NA
V gene: TRBV11-2
clone size: few
J gene: TRBJ2-3
CDR3 protein: CASSFSSGVGDTQYF
CDR3 DNA: TGTGCCAGCAGCTTCTCCAGCGGAGTGGGGGATACGCAGTATTTT

D gene: TRBD2
V gene: TRBV29-1
clone size: NA
J gene: TRBJ2-3
CDR3 protein: CSVEPSGVSTDTQYF
CDR3 DNA: TGCAGCGTTGAACCCAGCGGGGTTAGCACAGATACGCAGTATTTT

D gene: NA
V gene: TRBV6-5
clone size: NA
J gene: TRBJ2-7
CDR3 protein: CASSPFNSYEQYF
CDR3 DNA: TGTGCCAGCAGCCCCTTTAACTCCTACGAGCAGTACTTC

D gene: TRBD1
V gene: TRBV9
clone size: once
J gene: TRBJ1-2
CDR3 protein: CASRDNTGAYGYTF
CDR3 DNA: TGTGCCAGCAGAGATAATACAGGGGCCTATGGCTACACCTTC

D gene: TRBD1
V gene: TRBV6-6
clone size: NA
J gene: TRBJ2-1
CDR3 protein: CASSTEGQGAHNEQFF
CDR3 DNA: TGTGCCAGCAGTACAGAGGGACAGGGGGCTCACAATGAGCAGTTCTTC

D gene: NA
V gene: TRBV12-3/TRBV12-4
clone size: NA
J gene: TRBJ2-1
CDR3 protein: CASSFLRENEQFF
CDR3 DNA: TGTGCCAGCAGTTTTTTGAGGGAAAATGAGCAGTTCTTC

D gene: NA
V gene: TRBV21-1
clone size: NA
J gene: TRBJ2-6
CDR3 protein: CASSGGRRGANVLTF
CDR3 DNA: TGTGCCAGCAGCGGAGGCCGTAGGGGGGCCAACGTCCTGACTTTC

D gene: NA
V gene: TRBV10-3
clone size: once
J gene: TRBJ2-7
CDR3 protein: CAIGGGYEQYF
CDR3 DNA: TGTGCCATCGGCGGCGGCTACGAGCAGTACTTC

D gene: NA
V gene: TRBV7-9
clone size: NA
J gene: TRBJ2-1
CDR3 protein: CASSYRSQGPNEQFF
CDR3 DNA: TGTGCCAGCAGTTACCGATCCCAGGGTCCCAATGAGCAGTTCTTC

D gene: NA
V gene: TRBV12-3/TRBV12-4
clone size: once
J gene: TRBJ2-1
CDR3 protein: CASSPRTEQFF
CDR3 DNA: TGTGCCAGCAGTCCCCGTACAGAGCAGTTCTTC

D gene: NA
V gene: TRBV9
clone size: NA
J gene: TRBJ2-5
CDR3 protein: CASSVGVRGRAETQYF
CDR3 DNA: TGTGCCAGCAGCGTAGGAGTGCGGGGCCGGGCGGAGACCCAGTACTTC

D gene: NA
V gene: TRBV3-1/TRBV3-2
clone size: NA
J gene: TRBJ1-5
CDR3 protein: CASSQALNQPQHF
CDR3 DNA: TGTGCCAGCAGCCAAGCTCTGAATCAGCCCCAGCATTTT

D gene: NA
V gene: TRBV2
clone size: NA
J gene: TRBJ2-3
CDR3 protein: CASRVRQLDTQYF
CDR3 DNA: TGTGCCAGCAGGGTTAGACAGCTAGATACGCAGTATTTT

D gene: NA
V gene: TRBV20-1
clone size: NA
J gene: TRBJ2-7
CDR3 protein: CSTGSYEQYF
CDR3 DNA: TGCAGTACAGGATCCTACGAGCAGTACTTC

D gene: NA
V gene: TRBV6-5
clone size: NA
J gene: TRBJ1-2
CDR3 protein: CASSSNGNYGYTF
CDR3 DNA: TGTGCCAGCAGTTCGAATGGCAACTATGGCTACACCTTC

D gene: NA
V gene: TRBV7-3
clone size: NA
J gene: TRBJ1-2
CDR3 protein: CASSQRPGGVDGYTF
CDR3 DNA: TGTGCCAGCAGCCAACGACCCGGGGGGGTAGATGGCTACACCTTC

D gene: TRBD1
V gene: TRBV9
clone size: few
J gene: TRBJ1-1
CDR3 protein: CASSVEYRGGEAFF
CDR3 DNA: TGTGCCAGCAGCGTAGAGTACAGGGGCGGAGAAGCTTTCTTT

D gene: NA
V gene: TRBV4-2
clone size: NA
J gene: TRBJ1-2
CDR3 protein: CASSQDPRSGDGYTF
CDR3 DNA: TGTGCCAGCAGCCAAGATCCCAGGAGCGGGGACGGCTACACCTTC

D gene: NA
V gene: TRBV6-6
clone size: NA
J gene: TRBJ2-7
CDR3 protein: CATSRDFSYEQYF
CDR3 DNA: TGTGCCACCTCCCGGGACTTCTCCTACGAGCAGTACTTC

D gene: TRBD1
V gene: TRBV27
clone size: NA
J gene: TRBJ1-2
CDR3 protein: CASSLNRDRGLWDYGYTF
CDR3 DNA: TGTGCCAGCAGTTTGAACCGGGACAGGGGGCTTTGGGACTATGGCTACACCTTC

D gene: NA
V gene: TRBV4-1
clone size: NA
J gene: TRBJ2-7
CDR3 protein: CASSQFGTRTYEQYF
CDR3 DNA: TGCGCCAGCAGCCAATTCGGGACACGCACCTACGAGCAGTACTTC

D gene: NA
V gene: TRBV19
clone size: NA
J gene: TRBJ1-2
CDR3 protein: CASSLNYGYTF
CDR3 DNA: TGTGCCAGTAGTCTAAACTATGGCTACACCTTC

D gene: NA
V gene: TRBV19
clone size: NA
J gene: TRBJ1-5
CDR3 protein: CASTDQGNQPQHF
CDR3 DNA: TGTGCCAGTACCGATCAGGGGAATCAGCCCCAGCATTTT

D gene: NA
V gene: TRBV27
clone size: NA
J gene: TRBJ2-3
CDR3 protein: CASRKMQGYGGDTQYF
CDR3 DNA: TGTGCCAGCAGAAAAATGCAGGGATATGGTGGGGATACGCAGTATTTT

D gene: NA
V gene: TRBV5-6
clone size: NA
J gene: TRBJ2-1
CDR3 protein: CASTPGPHSSYNEQFF
CDR3 DNA: TGTGCCAGCACCCCTGGTCCCCATAGCTCCTACAATGAGCAGTTCTTC

D gene: NA
V gene: TRBV6-5
clone size: NA
J gene: TRBJ1-1
CDR3 protein: CASSYSTGGEAFF
CDR3 DNA: TGTGCCAGCAGTTACTCGACGGGGGGCGAAGCTTTCTTT

D gene: NA
V gene: TRBV20-1
clone size: NA
J gene: TRBJ1-5
CDR3 protein: CSADIQSAQHF
CDR3 DNA: TGCAGTGCCGATATTCAGTCCGCCCAGCATTTT

D gene: NA
V gene: TRBV15
clone size: NA
J gene: TRBJ1-5
CDR3 protein: CATSRGMGGVGNQPQHF
CDR3 DNA: TGTGCCACCAGCAGAGGTATGGGGGGGGTGGGCAATCAGCCCCAGCATTTT

D gene: TRBD1
V gene: TRBV11-2
clone size: NA
J gene: TRBJ2-1
CDR3 protein: CASSPPGGQGAINEQFF
CDR3 DNA: TGTGCCAGCAGCCCCCCGGGTGGACAGGGGGCAATCAATGAGCAGTTCTTC

D gene: NA
V gene: TRBV27
clone size: NA
J gene: TRBJ2-1
CDR3 protein: CASSFSLVNEQFF
CDR3 DNA: TGTGCCAGCAGTTTCTCGTTAGTCAATGAGCAGTTCTTC

D gene: NA
V gene: TRBV7-2
clone size: NA
J gene: TRBJ1-6
CDR3 protein: CASSLNTNSPLHF
CDR3 DNA: TGTGCCAGCAGCTTAAACACCAATTCACCCCTCCACTTT

D gene: NA
V gene: TRBV10-1
clone size: NA
J gene: TRBJ1-1
CDR3 protein: CASSEYPRQSTEAFF
CDR3 DNA: TGCGCCAGCAGTGAGTACCCCCGACAGTCCACTGAAGCTTTCTTT

D gene: NA
V gene: TRBV7-9
clone size: NA
J gene: TRBJ1-4
CDR3 protein: CASSGGTTNEKLFF
CDR3 DNA: TGTGCCAGCAGTGGGGGCACGACTAATGAAAAACTGTTTTTT

D gene: NA
V gene: TRBV2
clone size: NA
J gene: TRBJ1-1
CDR3 protein: CASKGMNTEAFF
CDR3 DNA: TGTGCCAGCAAGGGGATGAACACTGAAGCTTTCTTT

D gene: TRBD2
V gene: TRBV6-5
clone size: once
J gene: TRBJ2-7
CDR3 protein: CASSYSMAGGNYEQYF
CDR3 DNA: TGTGCCAGCAGTTACTCGATGGCGGGGGGAAACTACGAGCAGTACTTC

D gene: TRBD1
V gene: TRBV10-3
clone size: NA
J gene: TRBJ2-1
CDR3 protein: CAISERQGSYNEQFF
CDR3 DNA: TGTGCCATCAGTGAGCGACAGGGTTCCTACAATGAGCAGTTCTTC

D gene: TRBD1
V gene: TRBV2
clone size: NA
J gene: TRBJ2-5
CDR3 protein: CAIGGQGVAETQYF
CDR3 DNA: TGTGCCATAGGGGGACAGGGGGTAGCAGAGACCCAGTACTTC

D gene: TRBD2
V gene: TRBV9
clone size: few
J gene: TRBJ2-3
CDR3 protein: CASSVEGLAGGRTQYF
CDR3 DNA: TGTGCCAGCAGCGTAGAGGGACTAGCGGGGGGCCGTACGCAGTATTTT

D gene: TRBD1
V gene: TRBV6-1
clone size: NA
J gene: TRBJ1-4
CDR3 protein: CASSEAPDRGGATNEKLFF
CDR3 DNA: TGTGCCAGCAGTGAAGCCCCGGACAGGGGAGGGGCAACTAATGAAAAACTGTTTTTT

D gene: NA
V gene: TRBV30
clone size: few
J gene: TRBJ2-7
CDR3 protein: CAWSRTERGEQYF
CDR3 DNA: TGTGCCTGGAGCAGGACCGAACGGGGGGAGCAGTACTTC

D gene: NA
V gene: TRBV27
clone size: NA
J gene: TRBJ1-5
CDR3 protein: CASRRYSAGNQPQHF
CDR3 DNA: TGTGCCAGCAGGCGATACTCTGCTGGCAATCAGCCCCAGCATTTT

D gene: NA
V gene: TRBV11-1
clone size: NA
J gene: TRBJ2-7
CDR3 protein: CASSLSDRAYEQYF
CDR3 DNA: TGTGCCAGCAGCTTAAGTGACAGAGCCTACGAGCAGTACTTC

D gene: NA
V gene: TRBV20-1
clone size: once
J gene: TRBJ2-3
CDR3 protein: CSASMTGGPDTQYF
CDR3 DNA: TGCAGTGCTAGTATGACGGGGGGCCCAGATACGCAGTATTTT

D gene: TRBD2
V gene: TRBV9
clone size: NA
J gene: TRBJ2-1
CDR3 protein: CASSGLAGDNEQFF
CDR3 DNA: TGTGCCAGCAGTGGACTAGCGGGGGACAATGAGCAGTTCTTC

D gene: TRBD2
V gene: TRBV13
clone size: NA
J gene: TRBJ2-1
CDR3 protein: CASSFPTSGGGNEQFF
CDR3 DNA: TGTGCCAGCAGCTTCCCGACTAGCGGGGGAGGAAATGAGCAGTTCTTC

D gene: TRBD2
V gene: TRBV11-2
clone size: NA
J gene: TRBJ2-5
CDR3 protein: CASSLGRELQGETQYF
CDR3 DNA: TGTGCCAGCAGCTTGGGGAGGGAACTTCAAGGAGAGACCCAGTACTTC

D gene: NA
V gene: TRBV30
clone size: NA
J gene: TRBJ1-2
CDR3 protein: CAWKKGLNYGYTF
CDR3 DNA: TGTGCCTGGAAAAAGGGACTTAACTATGGCTACACCTTC

D gene: TRBD1
V gene: TRBV24-1
clone size: NA
J gene: TRBJ1-1
CDR3 protein: CATSAHLSTGGNTEAFF
CDR3 DNA: TGTGCCACCAGTGCCCATCTGTCGACAGGGGGCAACACTGAAGCTTTCTTT

D gene: NA
V gene: TRBV7-9
clone size: NA
J gene: TRBJ1-5
CDR3 protein: CASSSSGGYQPQHF
CDR3 DNA: TGTGCCAGCAGCTCAAGTGGGGGGTACCAGCCCCAGCATTTT

D gene: NA
V gene: TRBV30
clone size: NA
J gene: TRBJ2-2
CDR3 protein: CAWKQGPNTGELFF
CDR3 DNA: TGTGCCTGGAAACAGGGACCTAACACCGGGGAGCTGTTTTTT